The rows below give T cell receptor beta chains drawn from one sample of a study of blood T cell repertoires in COVID-19. The repertoire was sequenced with immunoSEQ multiplex PCR; TCRdb's copy has only in-frame clones and lacks some. The repertoire holds some 150,000 clones, roughly 86% seen once, with over 3.5% in the top ten. What was sequenced was peripheral blood. The source is an older woman who had recovered from COVID-19. Both conserved end residues are part of each CDR3. The D gene is left open where the match is weak. Not all rows give a size; the values are once, few, many and, for expanded clones, a class.

>TRBJ2-5|TRBD1|once|TRBV30
TGTGCCTGGAGCCGCACCGGGACAGGGGAAGAGACCCAGTACTTC
CAWSRTGTGEETQYF
>TRBJ1-6|NA|NA|TRBV7-9
TGTGCCAGCAGCCGGGACGGGAGCTCCTATAATTCACCCCTCCACTTT
CASSRDGSSYNSPLHF
>TRBJ2-7|NA|NA|TRBV5-1
TGCGCCAGCAGCCTGCCCAGGACAAGAGGGGGGGGCCCTTCCTACGAGCAGTACTTC
CASSLPRTRGGGPSYEQYF
>TRBJ1-2|NA|few|TRBV7-3
TGTGCCAGCAGCCCCGCAGGGAGGGAAAACGGCTACACCTTC
CASSPAGRENGYTF
>TRBJ2-4|NA|NA|TRBV6-1
TGTGCCAGCAGTGAGGGCGGACAGTCGAAAAACATTCAGTACTTC
CASSEGGQSKNIQYF
>TRBJ1-1|NA|NA|TRBV27
TGTGCCAGCGGGTTGTTCGGGGACACTGAAGCTTTCTTT
CASGLFGDTEAFF
>TRBJ1-3|NA|NA|TRBV7-9
TGTGCCAGCAGCTTAGTTTCTTCTGGAAACACCATATATTTT
CASSLVSSGNTIYF
>TRBJ1-1|NA|once|TRBV12-3/TRBV12-4
TGTGCCAGCAGGCTCGGGGTCACTGAAGCTTTCTTT
CASRLGVTEAFF
>TRBJ1-4|NA|NA|TRBV25-1
TGTGCCAGCAGTGACCAGATCGGGGAAAAACTGTTTTTT
CASSDQIGEKLFF
>TRBJ1-2|NA|few|TRBV19
TGTGCCAGTGCGAGAAGGGGTGGCTATGGCTACACCTTC
CASARRGGYGYTF
>TRBJ1-1|TRBD1|NA|TRBV27
TGTGCCAGCAGCAGACAGGGTGACACTGAAGCTTTCTTT
CASSRQGDTEAFF
>TRBJ2-6|NA|NA|TRBV24-1
TGTGCCACCAGTGTCGCTGGGGCCAACGTCCTGACTTTC
CATSVAGANVLTF
>TRBJ2-6|NA|once|TRBV2
TGTGCCAGCAGTGGATACCTAGGACATCCCATTTCCGGGGCCAACGTCCTGACTTTC
CASSGYLGHPISGANVLTF
>TRBJ1-2|TRBD1|few|TRBV5-1
TGCGCCAGCAGCTTGGAAGGGACAGGGGTCGGCTACACCTTC
CASSLEGTGVGYTF
>TRBJ1-5|NA|NA|TRBV2
TGTGCCAGCAGGCGCGGGAATAGCAATCAGCCCCAGCATTTT
CASRRGNSNQPQHF
>TRBJ1-2|NA|NA|TRBV6-4
TGTGCCAGCAGTCTGGGGAGGGGAACTAACTATGGCTACACCTTC
CASSLGRGTNYGYTF
>TRBJ1-5|NA|NA|TRBV28
TGTGCCAGCCGGGACCGGGGGGAGGGCGATCAGCCCCAGCATTTT
CASRDRGEGDQPQHF
>TRBJ2-7|NA|NA|TRBV23-1
TGCGCCACCTGCGGGGAGGAATCCTCCTACGAGCAGTACTTC
CATCGEESSYEQYF
>TRBJ2-2|TRBD1|once|TRBV6-5
TGTGCCAGCAGTTACTCGACAGGGATCCTCGGCGGGGAGCTGTTTTTT
CASSYSTGILGGELFF
>TRBJ2-5|NA|NA|TRBV3-1/TRBV3-2
TGTGCCAGCAGCCAGCAGGGGGTGGGAGGTACCCAGTACTTC
CASSQQGVGGTQYF
>TRBJ2-5|TRBD1|NA|TRBV5-1
TGCGCCAGCAGCTCACTCCGGACAGGTCAAGAGACCCAGTACTTC
CASSSLRTGQETQYF
>TRBJ1-3|TRBD1|NA|TRBV11-2
TGTGCCAGCAGCCGGACAGGTCCAGGGTCTGGAAACACCATATATTTT
CASSRTGPGSGNTIYF
>TRBJ2-5|TRBD1|NA|TRBV3-1/TRBV3-2
TGTGCCAGCAGCCAAGATTCAGGGGGACGGGAGACCCAGTACTTC
CASSQDSGGRETQYF
>TRBJ1-2|TRBD1|NA|TRBV18
TGTGCCAGCTCACGGGGGACAGAGTTTAACTATGGCTACACCTTC
CASSRGTEFNYGYTF
>TRBJ2-7|TRBD1|NA|TRBV5-1
TGCGCCAGCAGCTGGGGGACAGGGAGCGTTTACGAGCAGTACTTC
CASSWGTGSVYEQYF
>TRBJ2-2|TRBD2|NA|TRBV4-2
TGTGCCAGCAGCTACAGCGGGGGGGTCGGGGAGCTGTTTTTT
CASSYSGGVGELFF
>TRBJ2-2|NA|once|TRBV7-9
TGTGCCAGCAGCTTAGCGCAGGGGCCGTCCGGGGAGCTGTTTTTT
CASSLAQGPSGELFF
>TRBJ2-2|NA|NA|TRBV7-2
TGTGCCAGCAGCCCGTGGACAGCGAACACCGGGGAGCTGTTTTTT
CASSPWTANTGELFF
>TRBJ1-2|TRBD1|NA|TRBV13
TGTGCCAGCAGCTTAGTTCCCGACAGGGTTGATGGCTACACCTTC
CASSLVPDRVDGYTF
>TRBJ2-5|NA|NA|TRBV5-4
TGTGCCAGCAGCACCCGTGGGGGCGGGGAGACCCAGTACTTC
CASSTRGGGETQYF
>TRBJ1-5|NA|few|TRBV28
TGTGCCAGCAGTTTAGATGCAGGGTATCAGCCCCAGCATTTT
CASSLDAGYQPQHF
>TRBJ1-2|TRBD1|NA|TRBV7-2
TGTGCCAGCAGCTTAGGGTTCAGGGGGCGCGTTGACTATGGCTACACCTTC
CASSLGFRGRVDYGYTF
>TRBJ1-5|NA|NA|TRBV5-1
TGCGCCAGCAGCTTGGGGACCGCCGAGGGTCAGCCCCAGCATTTT
CASSLGTAEGQPQHF
>TRBJ2-5|TRBD2|NA|TRBV11-3
TGTGCCAGCAGCTTAGAAAGCGGGGAGGCCCAGTACTTC
CASSLESGEAQYF
>TRBJ1-6|NA|NA|TRBV10-2
TGCGCCAGCAGTGCGGGCGGGGTCTATAATTCACCCCTCCACTTT
CASSAGGVYNSPLHF
>TRBJ1-6|NA|few|TRBV6-1
TGTGCCAGCAGTGCCCGGGTAGTCGACGGCTCCTATAATTCACCCCTCCACTTT
CASSARVVDGSYNSPLHF
>TRBJ2-2|TRBD2|once|TRBV4-3
TGCGCCAGCAGCCTAGGACTAGCGGGGGGCACCGGGGAGCTGTTTTTT
CASSLGLAGGTGELFF
>TRBJ2-7|NA|NA|TRBV18
TGTGCCAGCTCACCATCCAGCACTGGACAGGGAGGGGAGCAGTACTTC
CASSPSSTGQGGEQYF
>TRBJ2-3|NA|NA|TRBV9
TGTGCCAGCAGCGTAGAAAATCGGGCAGATACGCAGTATTTT
CASSVENRADTQYF
>TRBJ2-1|NA|once|TRBV19
TGTGCCAGTAGTATTTGGGGCCCCTACAATGAGCAGTTCTTC
CASSIWGPYNEQFF
>TRBJ2-1|NA|once|TRBV19
TGTGCCAGTAGTATAGGACTAGTCTCCTACAATGAGCAGTTCTTC
CASSIGLVSYNEQFF
>TRBJ1-1|TRBD1|once|TRBV5-1
TGCGCCAGCACCGACCCGGGACAGCCTCTCACTGAAGCTTTCTTT
CASTDPGQPLTEAFF
>TRBJ1-5|NA|NA|TRBV5-1
TGCGCCAGCAGCCCCGGGACACCCCGGGGGCCCCAGCATTTT
CASSPGTPRGPQHF
>TRBJ1-5|NA|NA|TRBV19
TGTGCCAGTAGTAATCCCGGGGTCAATCAGCCCCAGCATTTT
CASSNPGVNQPQHF
>TRBJ1-5|TRBD1|NA|TRBV3-1/TRBV3-2
TGTGCCAGCAGCCAAGATTTGCCCAGGGGGGATCGTCAGCCCCAGCATTTT
CASSQDLPRGDRQPQHF
>TRBJ2-3|TRBD2|NA|TRBV13
TGTGCCAGCAGCTTACTAGCGGGGGGGCTGATGTATACGCAGTATTTT
CASSLLAGGLMYTQYF
>TRBJ2-7|TRBD1|NA|TRBV18
TGTGCCAGCTCTCCGCGACAGGGACAGGGCGAGCAGTACTTC
CASSPRQGQGEQYF
>TRBJ2-7|TRBD1|NA|TRBV7-3
TGTGCCAGCAGCGCCTGGACAGGGGGTATATACGAGCAGTACTTC
CASSAWTGGIYEQYF
>TRBJ1-5|TRBD1|NA|TRBV7-8
TGTGCCAGCAGCGAGCACGGGACAGCAGACAATCAGCCCCAGCATTTT
CASSEHGTADNQPQHF